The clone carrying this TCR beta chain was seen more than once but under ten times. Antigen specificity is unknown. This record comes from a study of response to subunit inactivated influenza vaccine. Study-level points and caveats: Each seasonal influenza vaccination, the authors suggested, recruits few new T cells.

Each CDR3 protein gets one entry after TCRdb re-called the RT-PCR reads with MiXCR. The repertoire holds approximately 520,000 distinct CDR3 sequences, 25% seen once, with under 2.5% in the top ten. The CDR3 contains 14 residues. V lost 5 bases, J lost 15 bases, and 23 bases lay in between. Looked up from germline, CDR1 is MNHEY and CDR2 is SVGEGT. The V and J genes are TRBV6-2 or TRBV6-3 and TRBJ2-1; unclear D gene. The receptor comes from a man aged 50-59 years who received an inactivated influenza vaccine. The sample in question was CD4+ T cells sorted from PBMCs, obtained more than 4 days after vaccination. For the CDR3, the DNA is TGTGCCAGCAGTCTCCCGGCTTTCCCTACTTTGACGTTCTTC. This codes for CASSLPAFPTLTFF.